The 20 T cell receptor beta chains below all came from one sample that was sequenced in a study of blood T cell repertoires in COVID-19. The method was immunoSEQ multiplex PCR; TCRdb's version includes in-frame clones alone and lacks a portion of them. The table lists roughly 66,000 clones, 91% of them singletons. The specimen sequenced was peripheral blood. These receptor sequences come from a human donor in a cohort sampled during active COVID-19.

The chain has TRBV6-5 and TRBJ1-1; D may be TRBD1 (6 bases). The V end lost 7 bases, the J end lost 0 bases, and 15 bases lay between the germline ends. The CDR3 runs 15 residues. Per germline, CDR1 MNHEY and CDR2 SVGAGI. The CDR3 is CASNNPGTLNTEAFF. In DNA form, the CDR3 reads TGTGCCAGCAATAATCCCGGGACACTGAACACTGAAGCTTTCTTT.

The V and J genes are TRBV5-8 and TRBJ2-3, with D perhaps TRBD1 (5 bases). Trimming cost V 3 bases and J 0 bases, with 14 bases left between them. CDR1 is SGHTS, CDR2 YDEGEE, per germline. The length of the CDR3 is 16 residues. This chain's CDR3 is CASSSGAFVSTDTQYF. Written as DNA, the CDR3 is TGTGCCAGCAGCTCTGGGGCCTTCGTGAGCACAGATACGCAGTATTTT.

The chain combines TRBV2 with TRBJ1-4; weak D call: TRBD1 (6 bases). Germline lookup yields CDR1 SNHLY and CDR2 FYNNEI. Between the trimmed V and J ends, which lost 6 bases and 0 bases, there was a span of 14 bases. This CDR3 region has 16 residues. CDR3 sequence: CASSVGTPATNEKLFF. CDR3 coding DNA: TGTGCCAGCAGCGTTGGGACACCCGCAACTAATGAAAAACTGTTTTTT. Full variable domain (remainder filled in from reference TRBV2 and TRBJ1-4): EPEVTQTPSHQVTQMGQEVILRCVPISNHLYFYWYRQILGQKVEFLVSFYNNEISEKSEIFDDQFSVERPDGSNFTLKIRSTKLEDSAMYFCASSVGTPATNEKLFFGSGTQLSVL.

This chain uses TRBV10-3 with TRBJ2-2; the match to TRBD1 covers 9 bases. Germline lookup yields CDR1 ENHRY and CDR2 SYGVKD. This CDR3 spans 12 amino acids. Unmatched junction bases numbered 6, after V lost 3 bases and J lost 16 bases. Written as DNA, the CDR3 is TGTGCCATCAGTGAAGAGGGACAGGGCCAGTTTTTT. It translates to CAISEEGQGQFF.

The V and J genes are TRBV7-6 and TRBJ1-1, with D unresolved. V dropped 0 bases and J dropped 1 base, with 9 bases sitting between them. CDR3 length: 15 amino acids. Per the germline V gene, CDR1 is SGHVS and CDR2 is FNYEAQ. DNA of the CDR3: TGTGCCAGCAGCTTAGCGATTGGCGGGAACACTGAAGCTTTCTTT. Its protein is CASSLAIGGNTEAFF.

The rearrangement uses TRBV11-3 and TRBJ2-7; 8 bases are a match to TRBD1. The CDR3 has 15 amino acids. The V segment lost 1 base and the J segment 3 bases; nucleotides outside the gene matches: 5. Germline values: CDR1 SGHNT, CDR2 YENEEA. The CDR3 protein is CASSLGDRGFYEQYF. The CDR3 DNA is TGTGCCAGCAGCTTAGGCGACAGGGGTTTCTACGAGCAGTACTTC.

In DNA, the CDR3 is TGTGCCAGCAGCCCCACCAGCGGGGCCACCCTAGGCAAAAACATTCAGTACTTC. It encodes CASSPTSGATLGKNIQYF. The V call is TRBV3-1 (or the pseudogene TRBV3-2), the J call TRBJ2-4; TRBD2 matches 7 bases. Germline CDR1 and CDR2: LGHDT and YNNKEL (reference sequence). This CDR3 contains 18 residues. Unmatched junction bases numbered 15, after V lost 4 bases and J lost 3 bases.

The chain uses TRBV6-5 and TRBJ1-1; maybe TRBD1 (5 bases). The CDR3 sequence is 14 residues long. The germline V gene encodes CDR1 MNHEY and CDR2 SVGAGI. Trimming shortened V by 7 bases and J by 2 bases, and 14 bases separated the two germline ends. The CDR3, as DNA: TGTGCCAGCACCCTGGGGGGGGATAACACTGAAGCTTTCTTT. It is translated as CASTLGGDNTEAFF.

V is TRBV11-2 and J is TRBJ2-7; D is possibly TRBD1 (6 bases). This CDR3 comprises 14 residues. V gave up 4 bases and J gave up 4 bases, with 14 bases separating them. Germline CDR1 SGHAT, CDR2 FQNNGV. CDR3 bases: TGTGCCAGCAGCTCACCGGGACAACTATACGAGCAGTACTTC. This translates into CASSSPGQLYEQYF.

The chain carries TRBV2 and TRBJ2-5; 7 bases line up with TRBD2. This CDR3 spans 17 amino acids. The V and J ends lost 0 bases and 4 bases, in that order; junction bases with no gene match: 11. CDR1 is SNHLY, CDR2 FYNNEI, per germline. CDR3 sequence reads: CASSEARVGGPSETQYF. The CDR3, as DNA: TGTGCCAGCAGTGAAGCTCGGGTGGGAGGGCCCTCAGAGACCCAGTACTTC.

The rearrangement joins TRBV4-1 to TRBJ1-5, with unresolved D. The CDR3 is made up of 16 amino acids. Between the trimmed V and J ends, which lost 1 base and 4 bases, there was a span of 14 bases. Germline V gene lookup returns CDR1 MGHRA and CDR2 YSYEKL. Written as DNA, the CDR3 is TGCGCCAGCAGCCAAGGAGTAGAGCGAAGTAATCAGCCCCAGCATTTT. Protein sequence: CASSQGVERSNQPQHF.

The genes are TRBV25-1 and TRBJ2-5; TRBD2 is a possible D gene (5 bases). In germline, CDR1 is MGHDK, CDR2 SYGVNS. This CDR3 is built from 15 residues. V was trimmed by 5 bases and J by 1 base, leaving 14 bases between them. CDR3 region: CASSPLAGGQETQYF. CDR3 in DNA: TGTGCCAGCAGTCCCCTCGCGGGCGGCCAAGAGACCCAGTACTTC.

The V gene is TRBV29-1, the J gene TRBJ2-3; 10 bases match TRBD1. CDR1 and CDR2 from the germline V gene are SQVTM and ANQGSEA. The CDR3 runs 15 residues. Losses at the gene ends were 3 bases for V and 4 bases for J; bases not matched to a gene: 7. As DNA, the CDR3 is TGCAGCGTTGACTACACGGGACAGGGGTCAGATACGCAGTATTTT. Its translation is CSVDYTGQGSDTQYF.

The genes are TRBV3-1 (or the pseudogene TRBV3-2) and TRBJ1-4, with 8 bases that match TRBD1. CDR1 LGHDT and CDR2 YNNKEL come from the germline V gene (reference sequence). Trimming removed 5 bases from V and 4 bases from J; junction bases left unmatched: 3. This CDR3 is 14 amino acids long. The CDR3 bases are TGTGCCAGCAGCAGACAGGGGAATAATGAAAAACTGTTTTTT. It codes for CASSRQGNNEKLFF.

This clone has a single count. The V and J genes are TRBV7-9 and TRBJ2-1, with 10 bases aligning to TRBD2. Losses at the gene ends were 5 bases for V and 5 bases for J; bases not matched to a gene: 6. CDR1 is SEHNR and CDR2 is FQNEAQ in the germline V gene (reference sequence). The length of the CDR3 is 15 residues. CDR3 amino acids: CASSPSGSSDNEQFF. The CDR3 DNA follows: TGTGCCAGCAGCCCTAGCGGGAGTAGTGACAATGAGCAGTTCTTC. Combining the CDR3 with reference TRBV7-9 and TRBJ2-1 gives the whole variable domain DTGVSQNPRHKITKRGQNVTFRCDPISEHNRLYWYRQTLGQGPEFLTYFQNEAQLEKSRLLSDRFSAERPKGSFSTLEIQRTEQGDSAMYLCASSPSGSSDNEQFFGPGTRLTVL.

Comments on this clone: Germline is not matched at one junction end, which may reflect a read error. The rearrangement uses TRBV30 and TRBJ1-2; the D gene is possibly TRBD1 (5 bases). Germline V lookup: CDR1 GTSNPN, CDR2 SVGIG (reference sequence). CDR3 size: 12 residues. The CDR3 reads CVEDTRLYGYTF. As DNA, the CDR3 is TGCGTCGAGGACACGAGACTTTATGGCTACACCTTC.

The rearrangement joins TRBV28 to TRBJ2-5, with 8 bases lining up with TRBD2. The CDR3 runs to 13 residues. Germline V gene sequence: CDR1 MDHEN, CDR2 SYDVKM. V was pared by 5 bases and J by 3 bases, with 2 bases of the junction left unmatched. The CDR3 region has the DNA TGTGCCAGCAGTGCGGGGGGAGAAGAGACCCAGTACTTC. Translating gives CASSAGGEETQYF.

The chain has TRBV9 and TRBJ2-2, with D tentatively TRBD2 (6 bases). The germline V gene has CDR1 SGDLS and CDR2 YYNGEE. CDR3 length equals 14 residues. Trimming took off 3 bases at V and 2 bases at J, with 8 bases between the two ends. The DNA of the CDR3 is TGTGCCAGCAGCGAGACTAGTAACACCGGGGAGCTGTTTTTT. Protein product: CASSETSNTGELFF.

In DNA, the CDR3 is TGTGCCAGCAGCTTCGGCGATAGCGGGGAGACTAGCACAGATACGCAGTATTTT. It yields the protein CASSFGDSGETSTDTQYF. The V gene is TRBV5-4, the J gene TRBJ2-3; 8 bases line up with TRBD2. The V and J ends lost 2 bases and 0 bases, in that order; junction bases with no gene match: 11. This CDR3 has 18 amino acids. Per the germline V gene, CDR1 is SGHNT and CDR2 is YYREEE (reference sequence). Complete variable domain (other parts from reference TRBV5-4 and TRBJ2-3): ETGVTQSPTHLIKTRGQQVTLRCSSQSGHNTVSWYQQALGQGPQFIFQYYREEENGRGNFPPRFSGLQFPNYSSELNVNALELDDSALYLCASSFGDSGETSTDTQYFGPGTRLTVL.

This sequence joins TRBV7-3 and TRBJ1-1; weak D call: TRBD1 (5 bases). Trimming stripped 4 bases from V and 3 bases from J, with 9 bases between. The CDR3 has 13 residues. Germline V CDR1 and CDR2: SGHTA, FQGTGA. The CDR3 is CASSSSGDTEAFF. The CDR3 DNA sequence: TGTGCCAGCAGCTCGTCGGGGGACACTGAAGCTTTCTTT.